This TCR beta chain was captured by sequencing in a study of cytomegalovirus exposure and HLA in healthy donors. Study-level findings and limits: Later work associated roughly 17,000 TCR beta sequences with HLA alleles at 0.05 false discovery rate. Presence/absence results assume similar sequencing depth per donor, which may not hold. Immune exposure information available was restricted to CMV serostatus. Cytomegalovirus-associated TCR beta chains were listed, numbering roughly 150.

For this clone: The target antigen is unknown.

60 Vbeta and 13 Jbeta primers were used in PCR. Sequencing used immunoSEQ multiplex PCR; TCRdb keeps in-frame clones, though not all of them. The sample gives roughly 140,000 clones, about 85% of which show up once; less than 2.5% is in the top ten. The TCR originated in a young woman in good health and CMV-seronegative. Input material: PBMCs.

DNA of the CDR3: TGTGCCGGGTGGGGGCTTAGCACAGATACGCAGTATTTT. As protein: CAGWGLSTDTQYF. The chain has TRBV7-9 and TRBJ2-3; D is possibly TRBD1 (6 bases). The germline gives CDR1 SEHNR, CDR2 FQNEAQ (reference sequence). The V gene lost 11 bases and the J gene lost 0 bases, with 12 bases spanning the gap. CDR3 size: 13 residues.